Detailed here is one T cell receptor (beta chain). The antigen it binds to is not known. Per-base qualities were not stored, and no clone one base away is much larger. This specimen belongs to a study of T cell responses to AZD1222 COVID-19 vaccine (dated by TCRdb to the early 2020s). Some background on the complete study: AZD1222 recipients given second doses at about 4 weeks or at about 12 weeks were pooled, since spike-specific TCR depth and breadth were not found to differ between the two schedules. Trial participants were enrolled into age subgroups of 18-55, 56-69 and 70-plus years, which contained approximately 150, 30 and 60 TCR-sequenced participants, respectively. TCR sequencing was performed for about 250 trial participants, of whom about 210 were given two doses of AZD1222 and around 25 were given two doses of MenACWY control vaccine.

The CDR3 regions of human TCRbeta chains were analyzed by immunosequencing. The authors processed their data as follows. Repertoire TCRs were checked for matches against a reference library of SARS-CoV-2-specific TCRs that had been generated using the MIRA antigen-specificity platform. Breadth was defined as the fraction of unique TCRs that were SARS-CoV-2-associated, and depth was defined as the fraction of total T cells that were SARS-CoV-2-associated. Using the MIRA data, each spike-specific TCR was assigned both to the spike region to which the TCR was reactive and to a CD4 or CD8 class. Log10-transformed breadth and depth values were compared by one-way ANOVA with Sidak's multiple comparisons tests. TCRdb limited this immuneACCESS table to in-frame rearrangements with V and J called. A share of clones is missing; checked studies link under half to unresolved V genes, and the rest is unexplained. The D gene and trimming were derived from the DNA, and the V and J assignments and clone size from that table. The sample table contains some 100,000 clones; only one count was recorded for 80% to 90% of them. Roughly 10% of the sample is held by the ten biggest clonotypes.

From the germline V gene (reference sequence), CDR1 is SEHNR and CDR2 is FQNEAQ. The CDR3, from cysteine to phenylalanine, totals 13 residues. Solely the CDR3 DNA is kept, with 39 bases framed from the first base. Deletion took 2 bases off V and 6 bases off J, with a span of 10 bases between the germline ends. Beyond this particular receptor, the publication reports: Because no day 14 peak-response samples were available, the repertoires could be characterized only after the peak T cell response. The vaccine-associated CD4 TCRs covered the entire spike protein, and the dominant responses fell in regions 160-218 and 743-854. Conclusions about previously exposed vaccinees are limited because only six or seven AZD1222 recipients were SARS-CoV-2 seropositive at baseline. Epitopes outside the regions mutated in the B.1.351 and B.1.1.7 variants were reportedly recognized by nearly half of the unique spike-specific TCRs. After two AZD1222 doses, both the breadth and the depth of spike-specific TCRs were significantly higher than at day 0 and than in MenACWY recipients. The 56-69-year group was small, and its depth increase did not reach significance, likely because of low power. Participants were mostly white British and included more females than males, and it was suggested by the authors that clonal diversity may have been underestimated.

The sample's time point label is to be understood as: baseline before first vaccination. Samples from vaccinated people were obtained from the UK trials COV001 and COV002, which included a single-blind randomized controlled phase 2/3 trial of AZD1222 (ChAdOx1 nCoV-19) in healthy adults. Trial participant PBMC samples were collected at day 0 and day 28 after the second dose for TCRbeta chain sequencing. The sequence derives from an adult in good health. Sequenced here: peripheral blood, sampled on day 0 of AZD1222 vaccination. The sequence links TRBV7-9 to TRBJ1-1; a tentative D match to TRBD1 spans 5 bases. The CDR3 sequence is CASSLPQVPEAFF. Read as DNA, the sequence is TGTGCCAGCAGCTTACCACAGGTACCTGAAGCTTTCTTT.